This TCR beta chain was recovered during a study of stem cell transplantation in POMP-related autoinflammatory disease. Turning to the study itself: Through one year post-transplant, neutrophils and platelets were 100% of graft donor origin.

General study findings and limits: Across all analyzed T-cell subsets, patients with PRAID tended toward reduced diversity and increased clonality.

Trimming stripped 1 base from V and 11 bases from J, with 14 bases between. The CDR3 length is 13 residues. Germline V CDR1 and CDR2: KGHSH, LQKENI. Some clones are missing from TCRdb's copy, which holds only in-frame ones; the method was immunoSEQ multiplex PCR. There are some 69,000 clones in the sample; roughly 90% occur only once, and 0.5% to 0.75% lies in the top ten. PRAID featured prominent immunodeficiency. About this clone: Its antigen is still unknown.

The sequence was collected from a human patient with POMP-related autoinflammation and immune dysregulation (PRAID). Some of the T cells may derive from the graft donor. The gene calls are TRBV18 and TRBJ1-1; no definite D call. This sample comprised CD4+ T cells from PBMCs, obtained after stem cell transplantation. Written as DNA, the CDR3 is TGTGCCAGCTCACCACAGGCCCCGGCGGTGGCTTTCTTT. Its translation is CASSPQAPAVAFF.